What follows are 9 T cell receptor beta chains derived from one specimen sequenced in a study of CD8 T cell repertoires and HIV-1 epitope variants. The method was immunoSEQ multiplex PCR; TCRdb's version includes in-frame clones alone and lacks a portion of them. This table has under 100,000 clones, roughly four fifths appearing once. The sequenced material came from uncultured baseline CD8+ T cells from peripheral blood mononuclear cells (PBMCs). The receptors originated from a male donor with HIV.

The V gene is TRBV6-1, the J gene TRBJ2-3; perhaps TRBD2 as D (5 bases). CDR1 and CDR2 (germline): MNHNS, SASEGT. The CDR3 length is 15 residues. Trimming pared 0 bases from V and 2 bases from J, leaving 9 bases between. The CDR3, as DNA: TGTGCCAGCAGTGAAGCGGGAGCACACACAGATACGCAGTATTTT. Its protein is CASSEAGAHTDTQYF.

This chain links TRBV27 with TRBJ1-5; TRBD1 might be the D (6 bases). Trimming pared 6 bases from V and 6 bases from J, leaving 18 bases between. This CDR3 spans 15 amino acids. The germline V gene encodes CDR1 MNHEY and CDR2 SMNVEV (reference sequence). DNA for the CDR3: TGTGCCAGCAGGCCCCGGACCACAGGGATTCAGCCCCAGCATTTT. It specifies CASRPRTTGIQPQHF.

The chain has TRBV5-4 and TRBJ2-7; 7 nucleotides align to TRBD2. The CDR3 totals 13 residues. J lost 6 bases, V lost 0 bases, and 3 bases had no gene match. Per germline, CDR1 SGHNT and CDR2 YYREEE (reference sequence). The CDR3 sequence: CASSLDQRGEQYF. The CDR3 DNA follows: TGTGCCAGCAGCTTGGATCAGCGGGGCGAGCAGTACTTC.

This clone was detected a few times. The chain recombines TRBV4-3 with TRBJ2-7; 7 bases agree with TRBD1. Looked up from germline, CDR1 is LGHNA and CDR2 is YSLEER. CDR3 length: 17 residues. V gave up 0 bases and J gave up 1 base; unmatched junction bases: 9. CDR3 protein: CASSQDLGDRTSYEQYF. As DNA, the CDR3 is TGCGCCAGCAGCCAAGATCTTGGGGACAGAACGTCCTACGAGCAGTACTTC.

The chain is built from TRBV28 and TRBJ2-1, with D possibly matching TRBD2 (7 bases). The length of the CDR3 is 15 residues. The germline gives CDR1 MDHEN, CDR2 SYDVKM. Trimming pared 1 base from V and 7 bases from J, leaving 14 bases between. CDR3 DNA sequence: TGTGCCAGCAGTTTATCGTGGAGGGGGGGGAATGAGCAGTTCTTC. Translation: CASSLSWRGGNEQFF.

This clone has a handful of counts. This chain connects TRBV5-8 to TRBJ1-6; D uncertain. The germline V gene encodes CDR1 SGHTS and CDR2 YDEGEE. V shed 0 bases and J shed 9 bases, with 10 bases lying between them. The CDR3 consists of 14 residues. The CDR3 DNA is TGTGCCAGCAGCTTGGGGAGGGAAAGTTCACCCCTCCACTTT. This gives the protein CASSLGRESSPLHF. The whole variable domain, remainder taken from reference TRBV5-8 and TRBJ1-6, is EAGVTQSPTHLIKTRGQQATLRCSPISGHTSVYWYQQALGLGLQFLLWYDEGEERNRGNFPPRFSGRQFPNYSSELNVNALELEDSALYLCASSLGRESSPLHFGNGTRLTVT.

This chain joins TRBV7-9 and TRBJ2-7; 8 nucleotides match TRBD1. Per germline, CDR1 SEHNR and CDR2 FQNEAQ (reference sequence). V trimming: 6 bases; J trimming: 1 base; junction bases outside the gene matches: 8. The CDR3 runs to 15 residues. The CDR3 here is CASSPGQGRSYEQYF. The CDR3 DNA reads TGTGCCAGCAGTCCCGGACAGGGTAGGTCCTACGAGCAGTACTTC.

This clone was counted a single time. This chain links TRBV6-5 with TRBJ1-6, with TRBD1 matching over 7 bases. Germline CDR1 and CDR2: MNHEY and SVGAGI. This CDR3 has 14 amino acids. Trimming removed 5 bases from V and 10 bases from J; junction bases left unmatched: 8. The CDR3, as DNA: TGTGCCAGCAGTGTACAGGGGAGAAGGTCACCCCTCCACTTT. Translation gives CASSVQGRRSPLHF.

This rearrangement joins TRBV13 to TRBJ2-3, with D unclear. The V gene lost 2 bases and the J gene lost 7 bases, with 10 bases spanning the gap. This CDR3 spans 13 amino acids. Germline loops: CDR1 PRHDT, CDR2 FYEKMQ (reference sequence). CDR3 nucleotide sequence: TGTGCCAGCAGCTTATCCCCACAGAATACGCAGTATTTT. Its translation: CASSLSPQNTQYF. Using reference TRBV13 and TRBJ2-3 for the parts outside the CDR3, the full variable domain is AAGVIQSPRHLIKEKRETATLKCYPIPRHDTVYWYQQGPGQDPQFLISFYEKMQSDKGSIPDRFSAQQFSDYHSELNMSSLELGDSALYFCASSLSPQNTQYFGPGTRLTVL.